These T cell receptor beta chains were read from a single sample in a study of T cell repertoires in cytomegalovirus infection. Each CDR3 protein is one row after TCRdb ran MiXCR on the reads. Seen here are approximately 910,000 distinct CDR3 sequences, approximately 31% observed once, and the top ten hold 13%. For these receptors, no antigen is known. The source material was cultured CD8+ T cells from PBMCs, sampled from culture after CMV antigen stimulation. The receptors derive from a human donor in good health (CMV status not recorded). Some clones in this sample may be carry-over from other donors' samples. The CDR3 runs from the conserved cysteine through the conserved F or W. A D gene is named only where the DNA matches it firmly. Some rows have no size entry. The others give once, few or many, or a class for an expanded clone.

D	V	J	size	CDR3	DNA
.	TRBV10-3	TRBJ2-1	.	CAISLREDEQFF	TGTGCCATCAGTCTCAGAGAGGATGAGCAGTTCTTC
.	TRBV7-8	TRBJ1-1	many	CASSPKNTEAFF	TGTGCCAGCAGCCCGAAGAACACTGAAGCTTTCTTT
.	TRBV27	TRBJ1-4	few	CASSPLISPNEKLFF	TGTGCCAGCAGTCCCCTTATTAGTCCCAATGAAAAACTGTTTTTT
.	TRBV15	TRBJ2-1	.	CATSRFPRESSSYNEQFF	TGTGCCACCAGCCGCTTCCCCAGGGAATCTAGCTCCTACAATGAGCAGTTCTTC
.	TRBV11-2	TRBJ1-1	.	CASSSKTGGPRDAEAFF	TGTGCCAGCAGCTCTAAAACCGGGGGCCCCCGGGACGCTGAAGCTTTCTTT
.	TRBV7-9	TRBJ2-3	.	CASSFITADTQYF	TGTGCCAGCAGCTTCATAACGGCAGATACGCAGTATTTT
.	TRBV27	TRBJ1-4	.	CASRLLTNEKLFF	TGTGCCAGCAGACTCCTAACTAATGAAAAACTGTTTTTT
.	TRBV7-6	TRBJ1-2	.	CASLGPDSHYGYTF	TGTGCCAGCTTGGGGCCAGACAGTCACTATGGCTACACCTTC
TRBD1	TRBV7-9	TRBJ1-1	few	CASSFHRGTEAFF	TGTGCCAGCAGCTTTCACAGGGGCACTGAAGCTTTCTTT
.	TRBV28	TRBJ1-6	few	CASSPPERSSRSPLHF	TGTGCCAGCAGTCCACCAGAAAGGTCTAGTCGTTCACCCCTCCACTTT
TRBD2	TRBV3-1	TRBJ2-3	.	CASSAPRGVTDTQYF	TGTGCCAGCAGCGCCCCGCGGGGGGTCACAGATACGCAGTATTTT
.	TRBV12-3/TRBV12-4	TRBJ2-5	few	CASSWRSGLQETQYF	TGTGCCAGCAGTTGGCGGTCAGGACTACAAGAGACCCAGTACTTC
.	TRBV7-9	TRBJ2-3	few	CASSPGAGSSTDTQYF	TGTGCCAGCAGCCCCGGGGCGGGGAGTAGCACAGATACGCAGTATTTT
.	TRBV28	TRBJ2-1	once	CASSLRTRGRGTNEQFF	TGTGCCAGCAGTCTCCGGACGCGAGGGAGGGGGACGAATGAGCAGTTCTTC
TRBD2	TRBV9	TRBJ2-1	.	CASSVSGGVGNEQFF	TGTGCCAGCAGCGTAAGCGGGGGGGTCGGCAATGAGCAGTTCTTC
.	TRBV7-2	TRBJ1-2	.	CASSFYHRTYGYTF	TGTGCCAGCAGCTTCTACCACAGAACCTATGGCTACACCTTC
.	TRBV2	TRBJ2-1	few	CASSESDRTYNEQFF	TGTGCCAGCAGTGAGTCGGACCGAACCTACAATGAGCAGTTCTTC
TRBD1	TRBV10-3	TRBJ2-2	few	CAIMTGAGELFF	TGTGCCATCATGACAGGGGCCGGGGAGCTGTTTTTT
.	TRBV19	TRBJ2-3	.	CASGPRTDTQYF	TGTGCCAGTGGGCCCCGCACAGATACGCAGTATTTT
.	TRBV11-1	TRBJ2-2	.	CASSSRTVSGELFF	TGTGCCAGCAGCTCCAGGACAGTTTCCGGGGAGCTGTTTTTT
TRBD2	TRBV5-4	TRBJ2-3	.	CASSLGNGGGSTDTQYF	TGTGCCAGCAGCTTAGGAAACGGGGGGGGTAGCACAGATACGCAGTATTTT
TRBD2	TRBV7-2	TRBJ2-2	many	CASSSPTSGGAPGELFF	TGTGCCAGCAGCTCACCTACTAGCGGGGGGGCCCCCGGGGAGCTGTTTTTT
.	TRBV6-5	TRBJ2-1	.	CASSSKDRLTSYNEQFF	TGTGCCAGCAGTTCCAAGGACAGATTGACCTCCTACAATGAGCAGTTCTTC
.	TRBV7-7	TRBJ2-1	.	CASSTGRGAGEQFF	TGTGCTAGCAGCACCGGACGGGGGGCAGGTGAGCAGTTCTTC
.	TRBV2	TRBJ1-2	.	CASSDGGRRYGYTF	TGTGCCAGCAGTGACGGGGGGAGACGCTATGGCTACACCTTC
.	TRBV12-3/TRBV12-4	TRBJ2-1	.	CASSLYPSSSYNEQFF	TGTGCCAGCAGTTTATATCCGTCGAGCTCCTACAATGAGCAGTTCTTC
TRBD2	TRBV7-3	TRBJ2-1	.	CASSLTSGNYNEQFF	TGTGCCAGCAGCCTTACTAGCGGCAATTACAATGAGCAGTTCTTC
TRBD1	TRBV7-8	TRBJ1-2	many	CASSLGGGDGGYTF	TGTGCCAGCAGCTTAGGAGGGGGCGACGGTGGCTACACCTTC
.	TRBV5-4	TRBJ2-2	few	CASSPTPGPAGELFF	TGTGCCAGCAGCCCGACCCCTGGGCCCGCCGGGGAGCTGTTTTTT
.	TRBV20-1	TRBJ2-7	.	CSARGAAYEQYF	TGCAGTGCTAGGGGGGCCGCCTACGAGCAGTACTTC
.	TRBV5-6	TRBJ1-3	few	CASSSGGGNTIYF	TGTGCCAGCAGCTCCGGGGGAGGAAACACCATATATTTT
TRBD1	TRBV19	TRBJ2-2	few	CASSTLPGQQNTGELFF	TGTGCCAGTAGTACCCTCCCGGGACAGCAGAACACCGGGGAGCTGTTTTTT